Below, 4 T cell receptor beta chains from the same sample are listed, as sequenced in a study of blood T cell repertoires in COVID-19. TCRdb keeps only in-frame clones here, not all; method: immunoSEQ multiplex PCR. The profile shows tens of thousands of clones, roughly 91% of them singletons. The sample consisted of peripheral blood. These receptors were taken from a man between 35 and 55 years old with COVID-19, enrolled during active disease.

This chain uses TRBV6-2 or TRBV6-3 with TRBJ2-5; no firm D call. V was pared by 5 bases and J by 5 bases, with 9 bases between. The CDR3 has 12 residues. Per the germline V gene, CDR1 is MNHEY and CDR2 is SVGEGT. CDR3: CASSPLRETQYF. CDR3 DNA sequence: TGTGCCAGCAGTCCCCTCCGGGAGACCCAGTACTTC.

This rearrangement joins TRBV21-1 to TRBJ2-1; TRBD2, the table's D call, lacks a check against the DNA. TRBV21-1 is a pseudogene. The CDR3 covers 12 residues. The CDR3 loop reads CASSKIFYEQFF. CDR3 nucleotides: TGTGCCAGCAGCAAAATCTTCTATGAGCAGTTCTTC.

The chain joins TRBV6-5 to TRBJ1-1; no clear D. The CDR3 loop spans 13 amino acids. Trimming removed 2 bases from V and 8 bases from J, with 12 bases in between. Germline loops: CDR1 MNHEY, CDR2 SVGAGI. CDR3 nucleotides: TGTGCCAGCAGTTACCGGGTGGTGTCAGAAGCTTTCTTT. It is translated as CASSYRVVSEAFF.

This chain joins TRBV6-6 and TRBJ1-3; unclear D gene. The germline CDR1 and CDR2 sequences are MNHNY and SVGAGI (reference sequence). The CDR3 consists of 14 residues. The V and J ends lost 2 bases and 0 bases respectively, with 5 bases between them. Written as DNA, the CDR3 is TGTGCCAGCAGTTACGTGGCCTCTGGAAACACCATATATTTT. As protein: CASSYVASGNTIYF.